This TCR beta chain was recorded in a study of cytomegalovirus exposure and HLA in healthy donors (dated by TCRdb to 2017 to 2019). Looking at the study overall: According to an earlier analysis of around 600 of the donors, about 190 million T cells yielded 117 million unique TCR beta sequences and 250 to 350 Gb of sequence data. Approximately 330 gigabases of sequencing data and 70 million to 95 million unique TCR sequences made up an early release that covered approximately 620 HLA-typed donors. Of the 350 to 450 genotyped donors, approximately 80% fell in the genetic ancestry cluster associated with self-reported Caucasian donors. The study aimed to test whether signatures of past pathogen exposure could be identified by cataloging public T cell receptors. The study profiled the T cell repertoires of hundreds of subjects by immunosequencing and related them to cytomegalovirus serostatus. Besides the first cohort of around 670 subjects, a separate validation cohort made up of 90 to 150 different subjects was used. High-throughput TCR immunosequencing, statistical association of individual TCRs with disease status, and machine learning were combined to predict cytomegalovirus infection status. In a later analysis, previously published TCR beta repertoires from more than 500 donors were re-analyzed and high-resolution HLA genotyping was added so that TCR occurrence patterns could be studied. Rather than using new phenotypic data, the later analysis identified candidate immune exposures from TCR beta sequences and from how often those sequences occurred across donors. In an earlier analysis of roughly 580 of the donors, high-throughput TCR beta sequencing was used to judge whether each TCR beta V gene segment behaved as functional or pseudogenic. Alongside the repertoire data, information on donor age, sex, ethnicity and CMV serostatus was compiled. A later genetic analysis took genome-wide SNP genotypes for about three fifths of the roughly 670 donors and used that subset as a discovery cohort. All discovery cohort repertoires had been generated on a single sequencing platform. HLA typing included class I and class II loci at four-digit resolution. The number of donors typed differed by locus, with about 629-640 for A, B, C, DRB1 and DQB1, 522 for DQA1, some 570 for DPA1, and some 440 for DPB1. Five DR-DQ haplotypes were treated as single units for association and clustering because of strong linkage in the cohort. On average, around 200,000 unique TCR beta nucleotide sequences were sequenced per donor among several hundred genotyped donors of the cohort, with roughly 20% of those sequences being non-productive.

What the study reported, not specific to this receptor: Roughly uniform sequencing depth across donors was assumed in presence/absence analyses, although this assumption may not hold. The authors suggested that the approach could potentially be generalized to other disease states and immunological phenotypes. Some IMGT-functional V segments, including TRBV6-2 and TRBV6-3, could not be distinguished by the 87-base-pair reads and were therefore excluded. In a later analysis, HLA-associated TCR beta chains were found to be more clonally expanded and to have lower generation probabilities than equally common non-associated chains. According to a later analysis, parvovirus B19, influenza, CMV and Epstein-Barr virus appeared linked to several top co-occurrence clusters. When HLA alleles, especially DR and DQ, strongly co-occurred, TCR associations were difficult to assign to individual alleles. In vitro tests confirmed that a few of the cytomegalovirus-associated TCR beta chains recognize cytomegalovirus antigens. Linkage disequilibrium might explain the correlated functional status among segregating V segments, but an unknown experimental factor could not be ruled out. According to a later genetic analysis, donors in an Asian-associated ancestry cluster had fewer N-insertions in productive TCRs than the roughly 670-donor mean. The earlier analysis of a few hundred of the donors excluded 15 to 20 rarely observed V segments, including chromosome 9 orphons, because counts were too low. A cluster of highly shared sequence variants was judged likely to be a technical artifact of the sequencing pipeline. In an earlier analysis of some 500 of the donors, most TCR beta V segments were observed in productive rearrangements about 87% or about 30% of the time, broadly matching IMGT annotations. Immune exposure information for the cohort was limited to CMV serostatus. A further reported finding was that TCR beta sequences accurately predicted the HLA-A and HLA-B alleles for most subjects in the first cohort. HLA typing was unavailable for some donors at each locus, so association tests used only the typed subset. Most TCR sequences were observed very rarely across donors, whereas some public TCRs were present in many individuals. Specific HLA alleles were associated with 15,000 to 20,000 TCR beta sequences at a false discovery rate of 0.05 in a later analysis. In a later genetic analysis, a missense DCLRE1C variant was associated with V-gene and J-gene trimming of TCR beta chains, and the association was replicated in an independent cohort. In the study, some 180 TCR beta chains were listed as associated with cytomegalovirus. In a later analysis, the rate of TCR association differed among HLA loci, with DRB1 alleles having the most associated TCRs and HLA-C alleles having the fewest. In both the original and validation cohorts, the classifier was reported to diagnose cytomegalovirus status with high specificity and sensitivity. According to a later analysis, most CMV-associated TCR beta chains appeared to be HLA-restricted, and the HLA associations seemed to be driven largely by CMV exposure. The cohort was sequenced for TCR beta chains only, and without alpha or paired-chain data the features that could be detected were limited.

The cohort was made up of several hundred healthy bone marrow donors. Cohort members were all nominally healthy when sampled, although unrecorded immune exposures were likely present. The donor was CMV seronegative and was included in the group of under 450 seronegative cohort members. A peripheral blood sample was collected from each donor, and TCR beta sequencing was performed on peripheral blood mononuclear cells. The Qiagen DNeasy Blood Extraction Kit was used to extract genomic DNA from the blood cell samples. Library construction relied on the immunoSEQ multiplex PCR assay. The multiplex PCR relied on a mix of 60 forward primers for TCR Vbeta segments and 13 reverse primers for TCR Jbeta segments. The CDR3 region of rearranged TCR beta genes was amplified from genomic DNA with a multiplex PCR assay. The Illumina HiSeq System was used to sequence the amplified TCR beta libraries as 87-base-pair reads. In the source study's methods: A later analysis tallied tens of millions of unique TCR beta chains across the 640 or so repertoires, and some 12 million of those chains were shared by two or more donors. Raw reads were error-corrected and collapsed into unique sequences with a nearest-neighbor algorithm that merged closely related sequences to remove PCR and sequencing errors. CDR3 sequences were aligned to IMGT reference sequences to assign V, D and J gene segments. For a sequence to be retained, at least a six-nucleotide match to both a V gene segment and a J gene segment was required. A rearrangement was called productive if the CDR3 had no stop codons and remained in frame with V and J, and every other rearrangement was called non-productive. CDR3 was defined by IMGT convention, running from the second conserved V-encoded cysteine to the conserved J-encoded phenylalanine. The earlier analysis of about 640 of the donors excluded any sequence lacking an unambiguous match to a single V gene segment. An earlier analysis of approximately 590 of the donors called V segments functional above 56.7% productive rearrangements and segregating when the between-donor standard deviation exceeded 5%. To diagnose cytomegalovirus status from the catalog of TCR beta chain sequences, a statistical classification framework was built. V and J gene assignment, in a later analysis, came from comparing TCR nucleotide sequences with IMGT/GENE-DB human TR gene sequences. Using the TCRdist pipeline, a later analysis assigned CDR3 sequences along with most-parsimonious VDJ recombination scenarios. In a later analysis, each TCR beta chain was defined by its CDR3 amino acid sequence together with its V-gene family, and reads lacking a unique V-gene family were excluded. A later analysis removed roughly 590 highly shared, low-generation-probability nucleotide sequences to deal with suspected cross-contamination and a sequencing artifact. A later analysis calculated a clonal expansion index for each public chain from normalized within-repertoire ranks of inferred template counts. In a later analysis, generation probabilities were computed with a VDJ recombination model fitted to out-of-frame rearrangements, and the resulting probabilities were checked against IGoR. A later analysis scored TCR-TCR, TCR-HLA and TCR-CMV co-occurrence with hypergeometric tests, applying a repertoire-size bias correction to TCR pairs. In a later analysis, false discovery rates were estimated by permuting HLA or CMV assignments 20 times. In a later analysis, co-occurring TCRs were grouped using DBSCAN, with TCRdist sequence similarity added in when clustering inside HLA-allele-positive subsets. Co-occurrence clustering excluded repertoires with fewer than 30,000 or more than 120,000 public chains, plus five with anomalous nucleotide sharing. TCRdb holds this immuneACCESS table with in-frame rearrangements only. Some clones are missing; in checked studies, unresolved V genes explain under half, and the rest has no known cause. That table furnishes V, J and clone size, whereas the DNA furnished D and trimming. Across this sample there are some 150,000 clones, with almost 85% seen only once. The ten biggest clones cover approximately 1.9% of the sample.

The junction shows trimming of 2 bases on V and 0 bases on J, plus 13 bases between the germline ends. The germline V gene sets CDR1 to KGHSY and CDR2 to FQNENV. The CDR3 measures 16 amino acids from cysteine to phenylalanine. CDR3 DNA only is kept here, 48 bases in frame from base 1. Worth noting for this clone: No cognate antigen has been identified for it. No per-base quality is available; no much larger clone lies one base away.

This TCR was recovered from a middle-aged woman in good health and CMV-seronegative. Sequenced: PBMCs. The chain is assembled from TRBV16 and TRBJ1-1; the D gene is perhaps TRBD1, on 5 matching bases. The DNA sequence is as follows: TGTGCCAGCAGCCAACCTCCAGGGTTGGTGAACACTGAAGCTTTCTTT. This is translated as CASSQPPGLVNTEAFF.